Described below is a single TCR beta chain sequence and its context. What it recognizes is unknown. These data are taken from a study of T-cell memory formation after mild COVID-19. Study overall: Largely donor-specific TCR clusters were found.

MiXCR, applied by TCRdb to the 5' RACE reads, yields one record per CDR3 protein. The sample includes 350,000 to 500,000 distinct CDR3 sequences, less than 25% of them seen just once. With 6 bases clipped from V and 6 bases from J, the junction kept 11 bases outside the gene matches. The CDR3 contains 16 residues. CDR1 DFQATT and CDR2 SNEGSKA come from the germline V gene (reference sequence). Study-level points and caveats: Contracting CD8+ clones were enriched in EMRA, CD4+ mainly in CM and EM. Some responding clones appeared in pre-infection memory, suggesting cross-reactive memory joined.

The receptor comes from an adult woman who had mild COVID-19 (a few samples of this study predate the infection). Cell type and time point are not known. Source material: PBMCs or a T cell subset sorted from them (not recorded which). The rearrangement uses TRBV20-1 and TRBJ2-3; 14 bases are shared with TRBD2. The CDR3 reads CSASGTSGGLRDTQYF. CDR3 in DNA: TGCAGTGCCTCTGGGACTAGCGGGGGCCTCAGGGATACGCAGTATTTT.